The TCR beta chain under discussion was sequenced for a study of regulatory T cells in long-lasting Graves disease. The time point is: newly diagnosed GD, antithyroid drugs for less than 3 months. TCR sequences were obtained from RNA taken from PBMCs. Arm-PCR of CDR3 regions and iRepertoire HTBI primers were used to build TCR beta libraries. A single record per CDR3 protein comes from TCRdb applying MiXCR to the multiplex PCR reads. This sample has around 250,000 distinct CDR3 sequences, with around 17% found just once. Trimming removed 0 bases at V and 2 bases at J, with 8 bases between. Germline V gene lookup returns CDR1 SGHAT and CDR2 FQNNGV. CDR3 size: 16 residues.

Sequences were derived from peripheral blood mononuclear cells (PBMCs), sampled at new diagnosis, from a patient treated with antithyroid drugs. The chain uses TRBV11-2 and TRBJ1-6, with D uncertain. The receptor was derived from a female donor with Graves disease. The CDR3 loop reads CASSLDGSAYNSPLHF. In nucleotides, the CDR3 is TGTGCCAGCAGCTTAGATGGCAGCGCCTATAATTCACCCCTCCACTTT.